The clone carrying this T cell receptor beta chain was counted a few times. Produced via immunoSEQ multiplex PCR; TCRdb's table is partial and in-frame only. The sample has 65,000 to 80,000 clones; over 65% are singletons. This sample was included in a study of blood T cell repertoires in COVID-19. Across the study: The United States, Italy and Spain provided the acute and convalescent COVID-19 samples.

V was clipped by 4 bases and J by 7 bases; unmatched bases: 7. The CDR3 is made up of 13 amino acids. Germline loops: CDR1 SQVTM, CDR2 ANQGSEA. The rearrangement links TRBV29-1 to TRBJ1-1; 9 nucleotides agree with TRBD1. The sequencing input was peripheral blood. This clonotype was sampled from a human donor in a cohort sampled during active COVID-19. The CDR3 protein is CSVGGQGEIEAFF. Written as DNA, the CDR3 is TGCAGCGTTGGGGGACAGGGTGAAATTGAAGCTTTCTTT.